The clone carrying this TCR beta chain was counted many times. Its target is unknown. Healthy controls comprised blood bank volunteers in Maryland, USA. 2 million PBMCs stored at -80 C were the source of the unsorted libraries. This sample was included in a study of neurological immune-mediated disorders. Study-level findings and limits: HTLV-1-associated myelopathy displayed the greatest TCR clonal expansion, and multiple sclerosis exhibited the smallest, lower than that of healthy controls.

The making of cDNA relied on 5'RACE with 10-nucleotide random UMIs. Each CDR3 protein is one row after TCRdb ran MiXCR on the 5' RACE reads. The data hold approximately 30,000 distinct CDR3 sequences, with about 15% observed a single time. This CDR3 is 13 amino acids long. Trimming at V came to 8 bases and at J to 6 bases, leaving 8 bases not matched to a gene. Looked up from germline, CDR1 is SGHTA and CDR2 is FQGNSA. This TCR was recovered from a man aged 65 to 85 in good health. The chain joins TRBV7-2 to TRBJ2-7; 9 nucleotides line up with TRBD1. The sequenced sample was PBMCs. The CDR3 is CASAGDRVGEQYF. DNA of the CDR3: TGTGCCAGCGCGGGGGACAGGGTGGGCGAGCAGTACTTC.